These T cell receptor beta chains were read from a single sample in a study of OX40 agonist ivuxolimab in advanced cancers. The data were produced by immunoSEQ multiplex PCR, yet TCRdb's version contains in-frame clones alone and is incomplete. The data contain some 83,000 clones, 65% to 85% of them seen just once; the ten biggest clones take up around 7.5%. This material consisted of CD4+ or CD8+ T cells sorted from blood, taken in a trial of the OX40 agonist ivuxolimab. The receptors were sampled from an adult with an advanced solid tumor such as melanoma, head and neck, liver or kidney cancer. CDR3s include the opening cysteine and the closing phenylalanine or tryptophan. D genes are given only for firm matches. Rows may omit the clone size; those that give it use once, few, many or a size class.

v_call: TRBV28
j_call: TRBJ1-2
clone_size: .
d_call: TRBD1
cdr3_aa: CASSLTDRGFGYTF
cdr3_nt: TGTGCCAGCAGTTTAACGGACAGGGGTTTTGGCTACACCTTC

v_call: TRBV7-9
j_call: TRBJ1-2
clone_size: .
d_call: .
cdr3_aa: CASSLKGGYTF
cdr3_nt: TGTGCCAGCAGCTTAAAGGGTGGCTACACCTTC

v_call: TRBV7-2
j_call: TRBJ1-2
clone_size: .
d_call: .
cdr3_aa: CASSSEVRAKGYTF
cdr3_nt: TGTGCCAGCAGCTCCGAAGTGAGGGCGAAAGGCTACACCTTC

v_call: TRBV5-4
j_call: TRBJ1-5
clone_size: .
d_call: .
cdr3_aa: CASSSDGSFNQPQHF
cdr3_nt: TGTGCCAGCAGCTCGGATGGGTCTTTTAATCAGCCCCAGCATTTT

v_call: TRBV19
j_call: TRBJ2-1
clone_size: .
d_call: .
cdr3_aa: CASSITDYNEQFF
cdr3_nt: TGTGCCAGTAGTATCACCGACTACAATGAGCAGTTCTTC

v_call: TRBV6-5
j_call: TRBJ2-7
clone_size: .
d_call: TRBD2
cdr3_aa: CASSYRLAGGPGEQYF
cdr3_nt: TGTGCCAGCAGTTACCGACTAGCGGGAGGGCCGGGGGAGCAGTACTTC

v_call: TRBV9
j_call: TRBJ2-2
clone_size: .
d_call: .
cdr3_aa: CASSAAGRRSTGELFF
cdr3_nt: TGTGCCAGCAGCGCGGCAGGTAGGAGAAGCACCGGGGAGCTGTTTTTT

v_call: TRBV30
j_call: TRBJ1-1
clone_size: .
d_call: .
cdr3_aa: CAWSAPPYKEAFF
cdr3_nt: TGTGCCTGGAGCGCTCCGCCCTATAAAGAGGCTTTCTTT

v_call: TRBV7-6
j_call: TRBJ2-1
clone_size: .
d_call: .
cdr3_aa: CASSLASGNEQFF
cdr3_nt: TGTGCCAGCAGCTTAGCAAGCGGTAATGAGCAGTTCTTC

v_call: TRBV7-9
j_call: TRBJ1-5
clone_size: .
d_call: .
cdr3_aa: CASSQGSNQPQHF
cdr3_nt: TGTGCCAGCAGCCAGGGATCTAATCAGCCCCAGCATTTT

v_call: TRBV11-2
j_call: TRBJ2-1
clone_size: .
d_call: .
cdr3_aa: CASSLEFRYGEQFF
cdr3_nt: TGTGCCAGCAGCTTAGAGTTTAGGTATGGTGAGCAGTTCTTC

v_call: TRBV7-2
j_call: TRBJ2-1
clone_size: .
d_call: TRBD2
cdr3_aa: CASSLILLTSGRVEQFF
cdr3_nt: TGTGCCAGCAGCTTAATCCTCTTGACTAGCGGGAGGGTTGAGCAGTTCTTC

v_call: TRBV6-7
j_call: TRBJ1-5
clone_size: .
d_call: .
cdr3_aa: CASSPFGWDNQPQHF
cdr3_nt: TGTGCCAGCAGTCCATTCGGGTGGGATAATCAGCCCCAGCATTTT

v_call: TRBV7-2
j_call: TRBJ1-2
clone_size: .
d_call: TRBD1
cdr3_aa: CASSRDRDNGYTF
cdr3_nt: TGTGCCAGCAGCCGCGACAGGGACAACGGCTACACCTTC

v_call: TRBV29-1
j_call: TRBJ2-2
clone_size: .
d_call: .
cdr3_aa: CSVEVAQTNTGELFF
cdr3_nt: TGCAGCGTTGAAGTTGCACAGACGAACACCGGGGAGCTGTTTTTT

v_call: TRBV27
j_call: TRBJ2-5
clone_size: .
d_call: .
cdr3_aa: CASSPPGVWQTQYF
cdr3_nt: TGTGCCAGCAGTCCCCCTGGGGTGTGGCAGACCCAGTACTTC

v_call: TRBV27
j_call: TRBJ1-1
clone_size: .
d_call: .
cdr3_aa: CASSPRASRGNTEAFF
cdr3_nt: TGTGCCAGCAGTCCCCGGGCCAGCCGAGGGAACACTGAAGCTTTCTTT

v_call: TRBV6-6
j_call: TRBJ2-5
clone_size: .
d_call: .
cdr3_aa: CASSSGWGGPQETQYF
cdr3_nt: TGTGCCAGCAGTTCCGGATGGGGGGGCCCACAAGAGACCCAGTACTTC

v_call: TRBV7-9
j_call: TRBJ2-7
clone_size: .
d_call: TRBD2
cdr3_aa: CASSSSGVSSYEQYF
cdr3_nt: TGTGCCAGCAGCTCTAGCGGGGTTAGCTCCTACGAGCAGTACTTC

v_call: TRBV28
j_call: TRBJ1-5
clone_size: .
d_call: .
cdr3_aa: CASSQTFSNQPQHF
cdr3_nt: TGTGCCAGCAGTCAGACGTTTAGCAATCAGCCCCAGCATTTT

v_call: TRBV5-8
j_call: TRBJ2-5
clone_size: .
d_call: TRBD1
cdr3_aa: CASSSGTGGETQYF
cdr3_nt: TGTGCCAGCAGCTCCGGGACAGGGGGGGAGACCCAGTACTTC

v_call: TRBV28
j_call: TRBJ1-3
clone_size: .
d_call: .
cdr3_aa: CASRDTASGNTIYF
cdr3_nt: TGTGCCAGCAGGGATACAGCATCTGGAAACACCATATATTTT

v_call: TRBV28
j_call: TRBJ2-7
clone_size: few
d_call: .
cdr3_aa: CASSPPFNREQYF
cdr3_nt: TGTGCCAGCAGCCCCCCCTTTAACCGCGAGCAGTACTTC

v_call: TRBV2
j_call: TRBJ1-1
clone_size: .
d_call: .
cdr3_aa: CASSERAGQGAFF
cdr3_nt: TGTGCCAGCAGTGAACGTGCGGGTCAGGGAGCTTTCTTT

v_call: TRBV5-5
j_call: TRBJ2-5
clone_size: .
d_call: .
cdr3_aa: CASSQELTVQETQYF
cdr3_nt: TGTGCCAGCAGCCAAGAGCTCACAGTTCAAGAGACCCAGTACTTC

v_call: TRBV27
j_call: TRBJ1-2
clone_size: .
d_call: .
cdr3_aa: CASSLTPGSGYTF
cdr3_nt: TGTGCCAGCAGTTTAACCCCCGGTAGTGGCTACACCTTC

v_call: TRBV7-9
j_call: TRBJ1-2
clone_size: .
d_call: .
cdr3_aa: CASSQGQTNYGYTF
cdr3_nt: TGTGCCAGCTCCCAGGGACAAACCAACTATGGCTACACCTTC

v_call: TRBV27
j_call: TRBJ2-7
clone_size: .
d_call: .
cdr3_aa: CASSRGYAGGSYEQYF
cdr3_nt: TGTGCCAGCAGCCGGGGATACGCTGGGGGCTCCTACGAGCAGTACTTC

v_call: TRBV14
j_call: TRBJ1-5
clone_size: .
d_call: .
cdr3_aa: CASSPAGGQPQHF
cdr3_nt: TGTGCCAGCAGCCCAGCCGGGGGGCAGCCCCAGCATTTT

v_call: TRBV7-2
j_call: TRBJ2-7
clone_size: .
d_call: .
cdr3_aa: CASSHREEQYF
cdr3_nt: TGTGCCAGCAGCCACAGGGAGGAGCAGTACTTC

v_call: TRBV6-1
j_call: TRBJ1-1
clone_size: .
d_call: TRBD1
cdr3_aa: CATGDRGPTEAFF
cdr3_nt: TGTGCCACCGGGGACAGGGGACCTACTGAAGCTTTCTTT

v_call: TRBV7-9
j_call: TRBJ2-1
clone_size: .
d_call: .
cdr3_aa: CASSRSGLFLYNEQFF
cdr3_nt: TGTGCCAGCAGCCGATCGGGACTCTTCCTCTACAATGAGCAGTTCTTC

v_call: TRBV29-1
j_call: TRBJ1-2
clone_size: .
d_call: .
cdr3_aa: CSVLRDTNYGYTF
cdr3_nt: TGCAGCGTTCTACGGGACACTAACTATGGCTACACCTTC

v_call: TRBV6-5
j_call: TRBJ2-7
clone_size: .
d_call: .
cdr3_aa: CASSYGTSYEQYF
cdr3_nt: TGTGCCAGCAGTTACGGGACTTCCTACGAGCAGTACTTC

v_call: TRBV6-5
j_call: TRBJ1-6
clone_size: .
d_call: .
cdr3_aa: CASSYGGQFNSPLHF
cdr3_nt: TGTGCCAGCAGTTACGGTGGACAGTTTAATTCACCCCTCCACTTT

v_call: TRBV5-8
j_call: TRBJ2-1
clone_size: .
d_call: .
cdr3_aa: CASTLWLSTGDEQFF
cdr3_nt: TGTGCCAGCACCTTGTGGCTCTCGACCGGGGATGAGCAGTTCTTC

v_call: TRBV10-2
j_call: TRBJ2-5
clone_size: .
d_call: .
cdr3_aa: CASSESGLGEETQYF
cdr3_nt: TGCGCCAGCAGTGAGTCTGGACTGGGGGAAGAGACCCAGTACTTC

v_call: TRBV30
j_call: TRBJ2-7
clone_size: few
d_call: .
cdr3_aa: CAGGRYEQYF
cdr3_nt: TGTGCCGGGGGACGCTACGAGCAGTACTTC

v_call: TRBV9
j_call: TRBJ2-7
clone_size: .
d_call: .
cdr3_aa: CASSVGGGTYEQYF
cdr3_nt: TGTGCCAGCAGCGTAGGCGGCGGTACATACGAGCAGTACTTC

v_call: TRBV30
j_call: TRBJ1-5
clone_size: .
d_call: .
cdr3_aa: CAWSQDSNQPQHF
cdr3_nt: TGTGCCTGGTCACAGGATAGCAATCAGCCCCAGCATTTT